The text below deals with one T cell receptor beta chain. This sample is part of a study of blood T cell repertoires in COVID-19. The germline V gene encodes CDR1 SGDLS and CDR2 YYNGEE. The CDR3 is made up of 13 amino acids. The ends were cut back, 0 bases at V and 2 bases at J, with 5 bases in the middle. Here immunoSEQ multiplex PCR was the method, and the copy in TCRdb shows in-frame clones only, minus some. The data contain roughly 240,000 clones, approximately 84% of them singletons. Sequenced material: peripheral blood. This receptor was taken from a woman aged 80 or older with acute or convalescent COVID-19. The chain joins TRBV9 to TRBJ1-2, with a weak D call TRBD1 (5 bases). The CDR3 loop is CASSVGQNYGYTF. The CDR3 bases are TGTGCCAGCAGCGTAGGACAGAACTATGGCTACACCTTC. Full variable domain (outside the CDR3, taken from reference TRBV9 and TRBJ1-2): DSGVTQTPKHLITATGQRVTLRCSPRSGDLSVYWYQQSLDQGLQFLIQYYNGEERAKGNILERFSAQQFPDLHSELNLSSLELGDSALYFCASSVGQNYGYTFGSGTRLTVV.